This passage covers 5 T cell receptor beta chains from one sample sequenced in a study of OX40 agonist ivuxolimab in advanced cancers. Generated by immunoSEQ multiplex PCR, the TCRdb table keeps only in-frame clones and is missing some. Of about 76,000 clones in the sample, approximately 88% were seen once. This specimen was CD4+ or CD8+ T cells sorted from blood, taken in a trial of the OX40 agonist ivuxolimab. The receptors originated from an adult with an advanced solid tumor such as melanoma, head and neck, liver or kidney cancer.

This clone was seen just once. The chain links TRBV9 to TRBJ1-4; D remains ambiguous. Trimming cost V 0 bases and J 0 bases, with 9 bases left between them. The germline gives CDR1 SGDLS, CDR2 YYNGEE. The CDR3 loop spans 16 amino acids. CDR3 residues: CASSVGVGTTNEKLFF. CDR3 coding DNA: TGTGCCAGCAGCGTAGGTGTGGGAACAACTAATGAAAAACTGTTTTTT.

The V and J genes are TRBV27 and TRBJ1-1; 8 positions agree with TRBD1. The V gene end was trimmed by 2 bases and the J gene end by 5 bases; junction bases not matched to a gene: 4. The V gene's germline CDR1 is MNHEY and CDR2 SMNVEV (reference sequence). The CDR3 contains 14 residues. This CDR3 is CASSLLDRGTEAFF. The CDR3 DNA follows: TGTGCCAGCAGTTTACTCGACAGGGGAACTGAAGCTTTCTTT.

This clone was recorded once. The V call is TRBV2, the J call TRBJ2-7; the match to TRBD2 covers 7 bases. With 3 bases clipped from V and 2 bases from J, the junction kept 13 bases outside the gene matches. CDR3 length: 17 residues. The germline V gene encodes CDR1 SNHLY and CDR2 FYNNEI. The CDR3 sequence is CASSDLPVGGSPYEQYF. The CDR3 DNA reads as TGTGCCAGCAGTGACTTGCCAGTCGGCGGGAGCCCCTACGAGCAGTACTTC.

V and J are TRBV15 and TRBJ1-4; D not certain. Trimming took 3 bases from V and 6 from J, leaving 17 bases between them. The CDR3 runs to 16 residues. CDR1 is LNHNV, CDR2 YYDKDF, per germline (reference sequence). The CDR3 DNA follows: TGTGCCACCAGCAGGAATGTGGGAGGTGGAGATGAAAAACTGTTTTTT. This gives the protein CATSRNVGGGDEKLFF.

The V gene is TRBV14, the J gene TRBJ2-7; D ambiguous. The CDR3 extends over 16 amino acids. V gave up 3 bases and J gave up 3 bases, with 18 bases separating them. The germline CDR1 and CDR2 sequences are SGHDN and FVKESK. The CDR3, as DNA: TGTGCCAGCAGCCAGCTGGGTACTACAATGGGCTACGAGCAGTACTTC. It is translated as CASSQLGTTMGYEQYF.